Each of the 12 T cell receptor beta chains below was sequenced from the same sample in a study of blood T cell repertoires in COVID-19. The repertoire was sequenced with immunoSEQ multiplex PCR; TCRdb's copy has only in-frame clones and lacks some. The sample has some 49,000 clones, around 86% seen once. The sample comprised peripheral blood. These receptor sequences come from a human donor in a cohort sampled during active COVID-19.

Comment on this clone: The identical CDR3 is also encoded by other nucleotide sequences in the sample. The chain is built from TRBV7-2 and TRBJ2-2; D might be TRBD2 (6 bases). The V and J ends lost 1 base and 0 bases respectively, with 6 bases between them. From germline, CDR1 is SGHTA and CDR2 FQGNSA. The CDR3 length is 15 residues. This chain's CDR3 is CASSLGGANTGELFF. CDR3 sequence (DNA): TGTGCCAGCAGCTTAGGGGGGGCGAACACCGGGGAGCTGTTTTTT.

The chain combines TRBV7-2 with TRBJ1-1, with D perhaps matching TRBD1 (5 bases). V lost 7 bases and J lost 4, with 16 bases in between. In germline, CDR1 is SGHTA, CDR2 FQGNSA. The CDR3 runs 14 residues. The DNA for the CDR3 is TGTGCCAGCAACAAATACCAGGGTGTCACTGAAGCTTTCTTT. Encoded protein: CASNKYQGVTEAFF.

The chain uses TRBV6-4 and TRBJ2-1, with 15 bases lining up with TRBD2. Germline V gene lookup returns CDR1 MRHNA and CDR2 SNTAGT. The CDR3 consists of 20 residues. Trimming took 3 bases from V and 0 from J; bases not matched to a gene: 9. The CDR3 region has the DNA TGTGCCAGCAGTGATAAAAAAGGGACTAGCGGGAGGAGCTCCTACAATGAGCAGTTCTTC. Protein: CASSDKKGTSGRSSYNEQFF.

The chain employs TRBV18 and TRBJ2-3; D is undetermined. CDR1 and CDR2 from the germline V gene are KGHSH and LQKENI. The V gene lost 3 bases and the J gene lost 6 bases, with 16 bases spanning the gap. The CDR3 has 15 amino acids. The DNA of the CDR3 is TGTGCCAGCTCACCTTTGCGAGGCCCCCCCGATACGCAGTATTTT. Its protein is CASSPLRGPPDTQYF.

The J gene is TRBJ2-1, the V gene TRBV11-3, with 14 positions matching TRBD2. Germline V CDR1 and CDR2: SGHNT, YENEEA. The J segment lost 7 bases and the V segment lost 5 bases, leaving 7 bases of the junction unmatched. The CDR3 sequence is 16 residues long. The CDR3: CASSPRLAGGGNEQFF. The CDR3 DNA is TGTGCCAGCAGCCCCAGACTAGCGGGAGGGGGGAATGAGCAGTTCTTC.

J is TRBJ2-5 and V is TRBV25-1, with D perhaps TRBD1 (5 bases). The CDR3 spans 13 residues. Germline loops: CDR1 MGHDK, CDR2 SYGVNS. With 6 bases removed from V and 5 bases from J, the gap between germline ends came to 13 bases. The CDR3 spells CASRATGYETQYF. In DNA, the CDR3 is TGTGCCAGCAGAGCTACAGGATACGAGACCCAGTACTTC.

The J gene is TRBJ1-2, the V gene TRBV24-1, with D possibly matching TRBD1 (6 bases). V lost 4 bases to trimming and J lost 7 bases, with 12 bases between them. Germline V gene data show CDR1 as KGHDR and CDR2 as SFDVKD. The CDR3 consists of 13 residues. CDR3 DNA sequence: TGTGCCACCAGTGAGCGGGGGGCGCTTGGCTACACCTTC. Its translation: CATSERGALGYTF.

This clone has just a few counts. This CDR3 is also generated by other DNA sequences in the sample. The chain joins TRBV7-8 to TRBJ1-5; 7 bases match TRBD1. CDR3 length: 14 residues. Germline CDR1 SGHVS, CDR2 FQNEAQ. V gave up 4 bases and J gave up 4 bases; unmatched junction bases: 4. The CDR3 nucleotides are TGTGCCAGCAGCTCCGACAGGGTGAATCAGCCCCAGCATTTT. Protein product: CASSSDRVNQPQHF.

J is TRBJ2-7 and V is TRBV5-1; 8 nucleotides agree with TRBD1. V lost 3 bases to trimming and J lost 6 bases; unmatched junction nucleotides: 8. The CDR3 length is 14 residues. Per germline, CDR1 SGHRS and CDR2 YFSETQ. CDR3 DNA: TGCGCCAGCAGCTCGGACAGGGCCCTGGGCGAGCAGTACTTC. This codes for CASSSDRALGEQYF. Filled out from reference TRBV5-1 and TRBJ2-7, the complete variable domain reads KAGVTQTPRYLIKTRGQQVTLSCSPISGHRSVSWYQQTPGQGLQFLFEYFSETQRNKGNFPGRFSGRQFSNSRSEMNVSTLELGDSALYLCASSSDRALGEQYFGPGTRLTVT.

The rearrangement links TRBV6-5 to TRBJ2-3, with D perhaps TRBD2 (5 bases). Trimming left V 5 bases short and J 0 bases short, with 12 bases between. This CDR3 comprises 15 residues. CDR1 and CDR2 (germline): MNHEY, SVGAGI. The CDR3 spells CASSPVGISTDTQYF. As DNA, the CDR3 is TGTGCCAGCAGTCCAGTCGGGATAAGCACAGATACGCAGTATTTT.

This sequence joins TRBV14 and TRBJ1-1; the match to TRBD1 covers 8 bases. The CDR3 is 15 amino acids. Losses at the gene ends were 3 bases for V and 1 base for J; bases not matched to a gene: 4. Germline loops: CDR1 SGHDN, CDR2 FVKESK. This CDR3 reads CASSHSGQGNTEAFF. The CDR3 DNA sequence: TGTGCCAGCAGCCATTCAGGACAGGGGAACACTGAAGCTTTCTTT.

This chain links TRBV10-3 with TRBJ1-5, with D unclear. This CDR3 contains 13 residues. Germline V gene sequence: CDR1 ENHRY, CDR2 SYGVKD. Trimming left V 4 bases short and J 5 bases short, with 9 bases between. This chain's CDR3 is CAISGGGDQPQHF. CDR3 DNA: TGTGCCATCAGTGGCGGCGGCGATCAGCCCCAGCATTTT.